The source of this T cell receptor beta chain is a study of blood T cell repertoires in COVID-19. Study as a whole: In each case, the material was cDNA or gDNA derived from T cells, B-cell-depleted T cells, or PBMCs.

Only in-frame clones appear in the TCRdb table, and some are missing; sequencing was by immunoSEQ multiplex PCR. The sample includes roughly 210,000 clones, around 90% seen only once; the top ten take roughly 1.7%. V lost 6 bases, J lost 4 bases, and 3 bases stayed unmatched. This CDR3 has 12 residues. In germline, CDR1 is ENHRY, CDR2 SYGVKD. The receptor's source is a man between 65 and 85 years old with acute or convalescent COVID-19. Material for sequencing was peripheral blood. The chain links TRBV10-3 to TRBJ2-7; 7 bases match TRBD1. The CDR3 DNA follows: TGTGCCATCAGGGGACAGACTTACGAGCAGTACTTC. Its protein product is CAIRGQTYEQYF.